One sample yielded the 16 T cell receptor beta chains listed below, sequenced in a study of T-cell reconstitution after alpha-beta-depleted transplantation in children. The authors prepared the TCRbeta library with unique molecular identifiers. TCRdb re-called the PCR reads through MiXCR, storing one row per CDR3 protein. The sample lists a few hundred thousand distinct CDR3 sequences; approximately 9.7% were seen once. The starting material was PBMCs from the stem cell graft donor, obtained from the stem cell graft. The receptor set was obtained from a human donor who donated a stem cell graft to a child with SCID.

This rearrangement joins TRBV10-3 to TRBJ1-3; D ambiguous. In germline, CDR1 is ENHRY, CDR2 SYGVKD. The CDR3 is made up of 13 amino acids. Trimming pared 5 bases from V and 1 base from J, leaving 6 bases between. This CDR3 is CAISFGSGNTIYF. CDR3 nucleotide sequence: TGTGCCATCAGTTTTGGATCTGGAAACACCATATATTTT.

This clonotype showed up many times. The chain carries TRBV5-1 and TRBJ1-6; TRBD1 matches at 7 bases. This CDR3 comprises 17 residues. The J segment lost 7 bases and the V segment lost 5 bases, leaving 15 bases of the junction unmatched. Germline loops: CDR1 SGHRS, CDR2 YFSETQ. In DNA, the CDR3 is TGCGCCAGCAGGGGAGGGGGCGCTTGGGGCGGCAATTCACCCCTCCACTTT. It yields the protein CASRGGGAWGGNSPLHF.

In its sample, this clonotype was seen many times. The J gene is TRBJ1-1, the V gene TRBV5-1; D is unresolved. Trimming pared 2 bases from V and 3 bases from J, leaving 5 bases between. There are 12 residues in the CDR3. Germline V gene data show CDR1 as SGHRS and CDR2 as YFSETQ. The CDR3: CASSFADTEAFF. CDR3 bases: TGCGCCAGCAGCTTCGCAGACACTGAAGCTTTCTTT.

This clonotype was recorded at least ten times. V usage is TRBV5-5 and J usage is TRBJ2-4; 8 bases are a match to TRBD1. The CDR3 totals 15 residues. Germline-derived CDR1 and CDR2 are SGHKS and YYEKEE (reference sequence). With V trimmed by 0 bases and J by 7 bases, 6 bases remained unmatched. CDR3 region: CASSLAGGARNIQYF. The CDR3 nucleotides are TGTGCCAGCAGCTTGGCAGGGGGCGCGAGGAACATTCAGTACTTC.

With regard to this clonotype: Since a much larger clone is just one base distant, this may be a read error. The rearrangement uses TRBV6-5 and TRBJ1-2; unclear D gene. Germline CDR1 is MNHEY and CDR2 is SVGAGI. The CDR3 is 16 amino acids. The DNA of the CDR3 is TGTGCCAGCAGTTACTCTCTATCCTCCGAAATTTATGGCGACACCTTC. Its protein product is CASSYSLSSEIYGDTF.

This clonotype was picked up a small number of times. The chain is built from TRBV5-5 and TRBJ1-1; D perhaps matches TRBD1 (6 bases). Germline CDR1 is SGHKS and CDR2 is YYEKEE (reference sequence). The V gene lost 3 bases and the J gene lost 2 bases, with 20 bases spanning the gap. CDR3 length: 17 amino acids. CDR3 sequence reads: CASSWRGPAGANTEAFF. In nucleotides, the CDR3 is TGTGCCAGCAGCTGGAGGGGACCGGCGGGGGCTAACACTGAAGCTTTCTTT.

The sample holds many counts of this clonotype. The rearrangement links TRBV7-9 to TRBJ2-3; no clear D. Germline lookup yields CDR1 SEHNR and CDR2 FQNEAQ (reference sequence). The V end was cut by 3 bases, the J end by 2 bases, with 9 bases between. The CDR3 consists of 14 residues. CDR3 protein: CASSLTGYTDTQYF. Here the CDR3 DNA reads TGTGCCAGCAGCTTGACGGGTTACACAGATACGCAGTATTTT. Together with reference TRBV7-9 and TRBJ2-3, the CDR3 gives the full variable domain: DTGVSQNPRHKITKRGQNVTFRCDPISEHNRLYWYRQTLGQGPEFLTYFQNEAQLEKSRLLSDRFSAERPKGSFSTLEIQRTEQGDSAMYLCASSLTGYTDTQYFGPGTRLTVL.

This clonotype was found many times. The chain recombines TRBV2 with TRBJ1-2, with D hard to call. Germline assignment: CDR1 SNHLY and CDR2 FYNNEI. The CDR3 spans 15 residues. Trimming left V 5 bases short and J 2 bases short, with 15 bases between. The CDR3 DNA reads TGTGCCAGCAGTTTTACCGGGCCCGGGAACTATGGCTACACCTTC. Protein sequence: CASSFTGPGNYGYTF.

Points on this clonotype: A much more abundant neighbour one base away suggests this may be a read error. The chain combines TRBV29-1 with TRBJ2-5; 7 positions match TRBD2. In germline, CDR1 is SQVTM, CDR2 ANQGSEA. This CDR3 has 15 amino acids. The V segment lost 7 bases and the J segment 3 bases; nucleotides outside the gene matches: 14. The CDR3 sequence: CSATNRGETKETQYF. The CDR3 region has the DNA TGCAGCGCTACCAATCGGGGGGAAACCAAAGAGACCCAGTACTTC.

This clonotype was counted many times. The chain uses TRBV24-1 and TRBJ2-1; no clear D. Trimming took 1 base from V and 6 from J, leaving 15 bases between them. The CDR3 is 16 residues long. Germline CDR1 and CDR2: KGHDR and SFDVKD. This CDR3 reads CATSDLRAAPFNEQFF. CDR3 coding DNA: TGTGCCACCAGTGATTTACGGGCGGCCCCATTCAATGAGCAGTTCTTC.

In its sample, this clonotype was seen many times. This rearrangement joins TRBV20-1 to TRBJ1-1; D unclear. Germline CDR1 is DFQATT and CDR2 is SNEGSKA (reference sequence). V was shortened by 0 bases and J by 4 bases, with 18 bases between the two germline ends. The CDR3 is made up of 16 amino acids. CDR3 loop: CSARDRFDWYITEAFF. In DNA, the CDR3 is TGCAGTGCTAGAGATCGATTCGACTGGTATATCACTGAAGCTTTCTTT.

This clonotype was seen only a few times. The CDR3 is CASTSRYSNQPQHF. The CDR3 DNA reads TGTGCCAGCACGAGCAGGTATAGCAATCAGCCCCAGCATTTT. The V call is TRBV6-4, the J call TRBJ1-5; D gene ambiguous. The V gene's germline CDR1 is MRHNA and CDR2 SNTAGT. Trimming removed 7 bases at V and 0 bases at J, with 10 bases between. This CDR3 region has 14 residues.

In this sample, this clonotype turned up many times. The gene calls are TRBV7-2 and TRBJ1-2, with 11 bases lining up with TRBD1. Germline assignment: CDR1 SGHTA and CDR2 FQGNSA. This CDR3 spans 15 amino acids. The J segment lost 7 bases and the V segment lost 5 bases, leaving 9 bases of the junction unmatched. The CDR3 DNA reads as TGTGCCAGCAGCCCAAGGACAGGGGGCGAGGGTGGCTACACCTTC. Protein sequence: CASSPRTGGEGGYTF.

This clonotype was counted at least ten times. DNA for the CDR3: TGCGCCAGCAGCACGGGCGGGGTTCGCACAGATACGCAGTATTTT. Encoded protein: CASSTGGVRTDTQYF. V usage is TRBV5-1 and J usage is TRBJ2-3, with D perhaps TRBD2 (6 bases). The CDR3 contains 15 residues. V shed 4 bases and J shed 1 base, with 13 bases lying between them. Germline-derived CDR1 and CDR2 are SGHRS and YFSETQ.

This clonotype was recorded at least ten times. The V and J genes are TRBV14 and TRBJ2-5; 10 nucleotides line up with TRBD1. J lost 2 bases, V lost 4 bases, and 7 bases had no gene match. The CDR3 is 16 amino acids. Germline V CDR1 and CDR2: SGHDN, FVKESK. The CDR3 spells CASSPTGQGKQETQYF. In DNA form, the CDR3 reads TGTGCCAGCAGCCCTACGGGACAGGGGAAACAAGAGACCCAGTACTTC.

This clonotype was seen at least ten times. V gene TRBV5-1 combines with J gene TRBJ1-1, with 8 bases aligning to TRBD1. Germline-derived CDR1 and CDR2 are SGHRS and YFSETQ. V gave up 7 bases and J gave up 1 base; unmatched junction bases: 6. The CDR3 sequence is 14 residues long. The CDR3 DNA reads TGCGCCAGCCTCGCCGGGACAGGGAACACTGAAGCTTTCTTT. This gives the protein CASLAGTGNTEAFF. The full variable domain, with the rest looked up from reference TRBV5-1 and TRBJ1-1, is KAGVTQTPRYLIKTRGQQVTLSCSPISGHRSVSWYQQTPGQGLQFLFEYFSETQRNKGNFPGRFSGRQFSNSRSEMNVSTLELGDSALYLCASLAGTGNTEAFFGQGTRLTVV.